The 21 T cell receptor beta chains in this list originate from one sample, sequenced in a study of T cells in Graves' hyperthyroidism and ophthalmopathy. RNA transcripts were the template for amplifying TCR beta CDR3 regions. HTBI primers were employed in a first-round RT-PCR of the TCR CDR3. TCRdb recomputed calls from the multiplex PCR reads with MiXCR, one row per CDR3 protein. The sample shows 650,000 to 700,000 distinct CDR3 sequences, roughly a sixth of them seen only once. Sequencing input: blood. The receptors were gathered from a man aged 45-65 years with Graves' hyperthyroidism.

This clonotype was observed at least ten times. The rearrangement links TRBV27 to TRBJ2-7; TRBD1 might be the D (6 bases). V dropped 5 bases and J dropped 3 bases, with 14 bases sitting between them. Germline loops: CDR1 MNHEY, CDR2 SMNVEV (reference sequence). The CDR3 runs 14 residues. CDR3 region: CASSPRDKGYEQYF. CDR3 bases: TGTGCCAGCAGTCCCCGGGACAAAGGCTACGAGCAGTACTTC.

This clonotype was recorded many times. The chain has TRBV6-1 and TRBJ2-7, with 10 bases that match TRBD2. V trimming: 2 bases; J trimming: 4 bases; junction bases outside the gene matches: 14. Germline V CDR1 and CDR2: MNHNS, SASEGT. The CDR3 spans 18 residues. In nucleotides, the CDR3 is TGTGCCAGCAGTGAATTCCCTAGCGGGAGTCCAAAGGCTTACGAGCAGTACTTC. Amino acids: CASSEFPSGSPKAYEQYF.

This clonotype was seen a handful of times. The chain is built from TRBV29-1 and TRBJ1-5, with D possibly TRBD1 on 6 matching bases. Deletions cut 2 bases from V and 4 bases from J, with 18 bases between. The CDR3 is 16 amino acids. Germline values: CDR1 SQVTM, CDR2 ANQGSEA. The CDR3 DNA reads as TGCAGCGTTGAAATAGGGCAGGGGAGGCGAAATCAGCCCCAGCATTTT. Translation gives CSVEIGQGRRNQPQHF.

The chain recombines TRBV6-2 or TRBV6-3 with TRBJ2-3; 7 bases fit TRBD1. Germline V gives CDR1 MNHEY, CDR2 SVGEGT. After removal of 7 bases from V and 3 bases from J, the junction contained 4 bases not matched to a gene. The CDR3 spans 13 residues. This chain's CDR3 is CASTPGGTDTQYF. CDR3 coding DNA: TGTGCCAGCACCCCAGGGGGAACAGATACGCAGTATTTT.

This clonotype has at least ten counts. V is TRBV28 and J is TRBJ2-3; D unclear. Looked up from germline, CDR1 is MDHEN and CDR2 is SYDVKM. This CDR3 spans 12 amino acids. Trimming cost V 7 bases and J 6 bases, with 11 bases left between them. The CDR3: CASNSPGDTQYF. The CDR3, as DNA: TGTGCCAGCAACTCCCCCGGGGATACGCAGTATTTT.

There are a few counts of this clonotype. This sequence joins TRBV6-1 and TRBJ1-3; 11 bases are a match to TRBD1. V lost 6 bases to trimming and J lost 3 bases; unmatched junction nucleotides: 4. CDR3 length equals 15 residues. Germline V lookup: CDR1 MNHNS, CDR2 SASEGT. Written as DNA, the CDR3 is TGTGCCAGCAGCAGGACAGGGGGCGGTGGAAACACCATATATTTT. The encoded protein is CASSRTGGGGNTIYF.

The rearrangement uses TRBV27 and TRBJ2-2; D is uncertain. CDR1 MNHEY and CDR2 SMNVEV come from the germline V gene (reference sequence). CDR3 length equals 12 residues. Deletions cut 11 bases from V and 7 bases from J, with 14 bases between. The CDR3 DNA sequence: TGTGCCTCCGCGACACCAGGCGGGGAGCTGTTTTTT. Protein sequence: CASATPGGELFF.

This clonotype has just a few counts. This may stem from a read error, because a much larger clone lies one nucleotide away. V and J are TRBV28 and TRBJ1-2, with TRBD1 as a possible D gene (6 bases). This CDR3 region has 16 residues. From germline, CDR1 is MDHEN and CDR2 SYDVKM. V lost 9 bases and J 10 bases, leaving 30 bases between the germline ends. CDR3 coding DNA: TGTGCCAGTCGAACCGCAACAGGGTCGGGTCTGGGTGACTACACCTTC. Its protein is CASRTATGSGLGDYTF.

The sample holds many counts of this clonotype. This chain uses TRBV2 with TRBJ2-3; perhaps TRBD2 as D (5 bases). This CDR3 is 13 amino acids long. Deletions cut 4 bases from V and 4 bases from J, with 9 bases between. Germline CDR1 SNHLY, CDR2 FYNNEI. The CDR3 DNA is TGTGCCAGCAGTGGCGGGTGGTCAGATACGCAGTATTTT. This codes for CASSGGWSDTQYF.

This clonotype has at least ten counts. The V gene is TRBV5-1, the J gene TRBJ1-1; D is unclear. The V gene lost 0 bases and the J gene lost 4 bases, with 13 bases spanning the gap. In germline, CDR1 is SGHRS, CDR2 YFSETQ. The CDR3 has 15 residues. The CDR3 DNA is TGCGCCAGCAGCTTGGATTTGGGTGGCGGCACTGAAGCTTTCTTT. The encoded protein is CASSLDLGGGTEAFF.

The chain employs TRBV5-5 and TRBJ2-7, with 11 bases fitting TRBD1. The CDR3 runs 16 residues. CDR1 is SGHKS, CDR2 YYEKEE, per germline (reference sequence). V lost 4 bases, J lost 3 bases, and 9 bases stayed unmatched. The CDR3 bases are TGTGCCAGCAGCGTTCTCGGGACAGGGGGGTTCTACGAGCAGTACTTC. Amino acid sequence: CASSVLGTGGFYEQYF.

A remark on this clonotype: One end of the junction fails to match germline, which may point to a read error. The chain is built from TRBV11-2 and TRBJ2-2, with 9 bases matching TRBD2. CDR3 length equals 18 residues. Germline values: CDR1 SGHAT, CDR2 FQNNGV. The chain's CDR3 is CASSLEVRLAANTGELFF. CDR3 DNA sequence: TGTGCCAGCAGCCTAGAAGTAAGACTAGCGGCGAACACCGGGGAGCTGTTTTTT.

This clonotype was counted many times. This chain connects TRBV10-3 to TRBJ2-4; 8 nucleotides line up with TRBD1. With 4 bases clipped from V and 11 bases from J, the junction kept 7 bases outside the gene matches. Germline-derived CDR1 and CDR2 are ENHRY and SYGVKD. CDR3 size: 13 residues. The CDR3 loop is CAISGDRGTFQYF. CDR3 sequence (DNA): TGTGCCATCAGTGGAGACAGGGGTACGTTTCAGTACTTC.

There are many counts of this clonotype. This chain connects TRBV12-3 or TRBV12-4 to TRBJ2-1; 7 bases agree with TRBD2. This CDR3 has 15 amino acids. The junction had 9 bases not matched to a gene; V was cut back by 3 bases and J by 7 bases. The CDR3 coding sequence is TGTGCCAGCAGTTTTAGCGGGCCCCTCAGGAATGAGCAGTTCTTC. The encoded protein is CASSFSGPLRNEQFF.

This clonotype was observed a handful of times. The chain carries TRBV7-3 and TRBJ2-7; either TRBD1 or TRBD2 may fit D (6 bases each). Germline CDR1 reads SGHTA; CDR2 reads FQGTGA. V was trimmed by 0 bases and J by 5 bases, leaving 14 bases between them. CDR3 length equals 15 residues. CDR3 amino acids: CASSLTGGQGNEQYF. CDR3 in DNA: TGTGCCAGCAGCTTAACTGGGGGGCAGGGGAACGAGCAGTACTTC.

The sample holds many counts of this clonotype. This chain connects TRBV28 to TRBJ1-1; TRBD1 might be the D (5 bases). The ends were cut back, 10 bases at V and 0 bases at J, with 15 bases in the middle. Germline V gene sequence: CDR1 MDHEN, CDR2 SYDVKM. The CDR3 spans 14 residues. In nucleotides, the CDR3 is TGTGCCACTACGAGAAGGGACCTGAACACTGAAGCTTTCTTT. Translated: CATTRRDLNTEAFF.

At least ten counts were recorded for this clonotype. The genes are TRBV7-2 and TRBJ1-2, with a weak D call TRBD1 (5 bases). With 5 bases removed from V and 6 bases from J, the gap between germline ends came to 22 bases. There are 16 residues in the CDR3. CDR1 and CDR2 from the germline V gene are SGHTA and FQGNSA. The CDR3 protein is CASSARDGPLGDGYTF. DNA for the CDR3: TGTGCCAGCAGCGCTCGGGACGGACCCCTGGGAGATGGCTACACCTTC. Full variable domain (missing parts from reference TRBV7-2 and TRBJ1-2): GAGVSQSPSNKVTEKGKDVELRCDPISGHTALYWYRQSLGQGLEFLIYFQGNSAPDKSGLPSDRFSAERTGGSVSTLTIQRTQQEDSAVYLCASSARDGPLGDGYTFGSGTRLTVV.

This clonotype was recorded many times. This chain joins TRBV2 and TRBJ2-2; D may be TRBD1 (6 bases). The V end was cut by 6 bases, the J end by 1 base, with 9 bases between. Germline values: CDR1 SNHLY, CDR2 FYNNEI. The CDR3 sequence is 14 residues long. This CDR3 reads CASRRTENTGELFF. In DNA form, the CDR3 reads TGTGCCAGCAGACGGACAGAGAACACCGGGGAGCTGTTTTTT.

This clonotype was counted only a few times. At one end, the junction sequence differs from germline, possibly due to a read error. The rearrangement joins TRBV28 to TRBJ2-2; D is ambiguous. The CDR3 length is 16 residues. Germline V gene lookup returns CDR1 MDHEN and CDR2 SYDVKM. DNA for the CDR3: TGTGCTAGCAGTTTTCTAAAACCCGCAAACACCGGGGAGCTGTTTTTT. Amino acid sequence: CASSFLKPANTGELFF.

This clonotype was observed many times. The chain couples TRBV6-2 or TRBV6-3 to TRBJ2-3; no clear D. The CDR3 is 15 amino acids. Per germline, CDR1 MNHEY and CDR2 SVGEGT. The V gene lost 3 bases and the J gene lost 0 bases, with 10 bases spanning the gap. CDR3 nucleotides: TGTGCCAGCAGTTATCTGGAGACTAGCACAGATACGCAGTATTTT. It is translated as CASSYLETSTDTQYF.

V and J are TRBV5-1 and TRBJ2-7; 9 positions match TRBD2. Per the germline V gene, CDR1 is SGHRS and CDR2 is YFSETQ. Trimming at V came to 4 bases and at J to 1 base, leaving 6 bases not matched to a gene. The CDR3 contains 15 residues. The CDR3 DNA follows: TGCGCCAGCAGCGACCGAGCGGGAGGTTCCTACGAGCAGTACTTC. Protein sequence: CASSDRAGGSYEQYF.